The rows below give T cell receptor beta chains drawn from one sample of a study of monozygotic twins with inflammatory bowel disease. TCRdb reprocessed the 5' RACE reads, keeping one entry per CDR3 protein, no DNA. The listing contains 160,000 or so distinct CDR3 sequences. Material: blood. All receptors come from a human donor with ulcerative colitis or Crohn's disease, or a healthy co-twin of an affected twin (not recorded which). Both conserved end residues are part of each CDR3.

CDR3 protein: CASSLFSGASDTQYF; J gene: TRBJ2-3; V gene: TRBV7-9
CDR3 protein: CASSGPSTDTQYF; J gene: TRBJ2-3; V gene: TRBV7-9
CDR3 protein: CASSRDRGRRDGNEQFF; J gene: TRBJ2-1; V gene: TRBV7-2
CDR3 protein: CSALRPLFRYEQYF; J gene: TRBJ2-7; V gene: TRBV20-1
CDR3 protein: CAISQGLEATEAFF; J gene: TRBJ1-1; V gene: TRBV10-3
CDR3 protein: CASSRSGRETQYF; J gene: TRBJ2-5; V gene: TRBV7-3
CDR3 protein: CASSFFGGVGWETQYF; J gene: TRBJ2-5; V gene: TRBV28
CDR3 protein: CASSHYPDTQYF; J gene: TRBJ2-3; V gene: TRBV12-3/TRBV12-4
CDR3 protein: CASSLGIGGVKNIQYF; J gene: TRBJ2-4; V gene: TRBV11-3
CDR3 protein: CASSLGGNGRELFF; J gene: TRBJ2-2; V gene: TRBV11-3
CDR3 protein: CASSLDREVYEQYF; J gene: TRBJ2-7; V gene: TRBV5-4
CDR3 protein: CASSPRTSENTDTQYF; J gene: TRBJ2-3; V gene: TRBV19
CDR3 protein: CASSLGVERSGFF; J gene: TRBJ2-1; V gene: TRBV3-1
CDR3 protein: CASSPTQGTRGPGNTIYF; J gene: TRBJ1-3; V gene: TRBV7-3
CDR3 protein: CSAKARTSGINEQFF; J gene: TRBJ2-1; V gene: TRBV20-1
CDR3 protein: CASSQDWRSTDGYTF; J gene: TRBJ1-2; V gene: TRBV14
CDR3 protein: CSTPGNRGETQYF; J gene: TRBJ2-5; V gene: TRBV29-1
CDR3 protein: CASSYPAYGNQPQHF; J gene: TRBJ1-5; V gene: TRBV6-2/TRBV6-3
CDR3 protein: CASSQDHREIKNIQYF; J gene: TRBJ2-4; V gene: TRBV3-1
CDR3 protein: CATSRDAGVGTEAFF; J gene: TRBJ1-1; V gene: TRBV15
CDR3 protein: CASSLWDDHYGYTF; J gene: TRBJ1-2; V gene: TRBV5-1
CDR3 protein: CASTPTGGSGETQYF; J gene: TRBJ2-5; V gene: TRBV6-1
CDR3 protein: CASSPRTGGSSYEQYF; J gene: TRBJ2-7; V gene: TRBV5-5
CDR3 protein: CASSSPWGAKGYTF; J gene: TRBJ1-2; V gene: TRBV28
CDR3 protein: CSANEGLYGYTF; J gene: TRBJ1-2; V gene: TRBV20-1
CDR3 protein: CASSLLVGAGNIQYF; J gene: TRBJ2-4; V gene: TRBV5-1
CDR3 protein: CSAEGDTEAFF; J gene: TRBJ1-1; V gene: TRBV29-1
CDR3 protein: CSVVSPTELSYNEQFF; J gene: TRBJ2-1; V gene: TRBV29-1
CDR3 protein: CASSLAADGTDTQYF; J gene: TRBJ2-3; V gene: TRBV11-1